This T cell receptor beta chain originates from a study of T cells in Graves' hyperthyroidism and ophthalmopathy. Across the whole study: Blood was drawn when the patient was first diagnosed and still untreated.

Amplification targeted TCR beta CDR3 regions from RNA transcripts. HTBI primers drove first-round RT-PCR of the TCR CDR3. Via MiXCR, TCRdb re-called the multiplex PCR reads, giving one row per CDR3 protein. The sample holds 300,000 to 450,000 distinct CDR3 sequences, about 14% seen once. Reasons for excluding patients were uncontrolled infection, other autoimmune disease, pregnancy or lactation. This clonotype was counted many times. The clonotype was recovered from a woman in her 30s with Graves' ophthalmopathy. The source material was blood.

The CDR3 DNA reads as TGTGCCAGCAGCAGACCAGGGGCCACCACAGATACGCAGTATTTT. Amino acids: CASSRPGATTDTQYF. The gene calls are TRBV6-1 and TRBJ2-3, with D perhaps matching TRBD1 (6 bases). In germline, CDR1 is MNHNS, CDR2 SASEGT. The CDR3 has 15 residues. V lost 6 bases to trimming and J lost 2 bases, with 15 bases between them.